This T cell receptor beta chain originates from a study of T cells in Graves' hyperthyroidism and ophthalmopathy. Study details: Staff took peripheral blood when the initial diagnosis was made, before any treatment began. Overall study findings and caveats: Most thyroid-expanded clonotypes above 0.001 were also found in blood.

V was trimmed by 8 bases and J by 7 bases, leaving 18 bases between them. The CDR3 is 15 amino acids. Comments on this clonotype: Its cognate antigen is unknown.

Authors of the study amplified TCR beta CDR3 regions from RNA transcripts. In the first-round RT-PCR of the TCR CDR3, the HTBI primer set was used. A single record per CDR3 protein comes from TCRdb applying MiXCR to the multiplex PCR reads. The data contain hundreds of thousands of distinct CDR3 sequences, around 20% of them singletons. Sample collection date corresponds to first hyperthyroidism diagnosis, prior to any ophthalmopathy symptoms. The source material was blood. J is TRBJ1-6 and V is TRBV12-3 or TRBV12-4; tentative D call: TRBD1 (5 bases). The source is a woman aged 50 to 65 with Graves' hyperthyroidism that later progressed to Graves' ophthalmopathy. The CDR3 spells CASSGSGTPNSPLHF. CDR3 nucleotides: TGTGCCAGCTCCGGATCCGGGACCCCAAATTCACCCCTCCACTTT.